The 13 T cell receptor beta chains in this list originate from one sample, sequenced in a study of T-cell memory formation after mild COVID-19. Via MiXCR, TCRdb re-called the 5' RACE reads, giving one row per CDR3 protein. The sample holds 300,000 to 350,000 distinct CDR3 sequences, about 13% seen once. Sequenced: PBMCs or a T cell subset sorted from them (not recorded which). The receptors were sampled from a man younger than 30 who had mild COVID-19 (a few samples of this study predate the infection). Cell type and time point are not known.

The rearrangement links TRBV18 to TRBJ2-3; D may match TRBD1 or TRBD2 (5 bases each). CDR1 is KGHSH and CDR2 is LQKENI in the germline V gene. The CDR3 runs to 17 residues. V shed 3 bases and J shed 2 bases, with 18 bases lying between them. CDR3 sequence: CASSPIRTRGDTDTQYF. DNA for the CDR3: TGTGCCAGCTCACCCATTCGGACCCGAGGGGACACAGATACGCAGTATTTT.

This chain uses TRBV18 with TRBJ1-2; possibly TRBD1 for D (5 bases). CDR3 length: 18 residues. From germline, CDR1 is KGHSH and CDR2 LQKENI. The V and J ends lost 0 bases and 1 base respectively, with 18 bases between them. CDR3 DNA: TGTGCCAGCTCACCACCGCAAACAGGAGAGGCTTTTAACTATGGCTACACCTTC. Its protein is CASSPPQTGEAFNYGYTF.

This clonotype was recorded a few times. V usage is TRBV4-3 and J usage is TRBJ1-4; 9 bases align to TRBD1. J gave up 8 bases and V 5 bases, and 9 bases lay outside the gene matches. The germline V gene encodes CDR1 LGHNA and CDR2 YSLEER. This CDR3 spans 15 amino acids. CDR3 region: CASSDRDRGAEKLFF. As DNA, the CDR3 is TGCGCCAGCAGCGACAGAGACAGGGGGGCGGAAAAACTGTTTTTT.

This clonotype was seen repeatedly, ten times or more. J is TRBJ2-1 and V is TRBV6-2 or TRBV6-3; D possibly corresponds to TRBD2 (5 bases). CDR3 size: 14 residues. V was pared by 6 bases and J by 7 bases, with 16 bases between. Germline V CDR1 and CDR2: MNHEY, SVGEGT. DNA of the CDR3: TGTGCCAGCAGGGACTCTAAGGTAGGGAATGAGCAGTTCTTC. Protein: CASRDSKVGNEQFF.

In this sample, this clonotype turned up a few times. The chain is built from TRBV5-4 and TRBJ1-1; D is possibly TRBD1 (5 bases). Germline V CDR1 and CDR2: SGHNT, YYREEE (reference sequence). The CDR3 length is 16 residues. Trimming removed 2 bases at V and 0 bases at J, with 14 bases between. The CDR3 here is CASSFRDRGLNTEAFF. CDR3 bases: TGTGCCAGCAGCTTTCGCGACAGAGGGCTGAACACTGAAGCTTTCTTT.

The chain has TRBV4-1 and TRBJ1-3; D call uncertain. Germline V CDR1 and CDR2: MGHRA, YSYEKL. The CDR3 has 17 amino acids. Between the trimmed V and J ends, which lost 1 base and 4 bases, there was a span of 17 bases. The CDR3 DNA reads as TGCGCCAGCAGCCAAGGCGGGAAGATTATGAGGGGAAACACCATATATTTT. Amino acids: CASSQGGKIMRGNTIYF.

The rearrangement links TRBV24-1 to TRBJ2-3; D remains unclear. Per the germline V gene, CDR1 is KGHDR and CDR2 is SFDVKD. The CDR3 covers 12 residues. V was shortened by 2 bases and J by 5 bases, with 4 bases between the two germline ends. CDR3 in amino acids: CATSDWRDTQYF. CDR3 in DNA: TGTGCCACCAGTGATTGGAGAGATACGCAGTATTTT.

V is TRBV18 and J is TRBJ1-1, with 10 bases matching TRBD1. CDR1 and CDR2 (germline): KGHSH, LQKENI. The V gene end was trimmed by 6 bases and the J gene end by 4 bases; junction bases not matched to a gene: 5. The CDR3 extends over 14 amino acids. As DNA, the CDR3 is TGTGCCAGCTCGCCCGGGACAGGGGTCACTGAAGCTTTCTTT. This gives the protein CASSPGTGVTEAFF.

The CDR3 spells CASSQDRASGGNTDTQYF. The CDR3, as DNA: TGCGCCAGCAGCCAAGATCGGGCTAGCGGGGGGAACACAGATACGCAGTATTTT. The rearrangement uses TRBV4-1 and TRBJ2-3, with 11 bases that match TRBD2. Germline V gives CDR1 MGHRA, CDR2 YSYEKL. With 0 bases clipped from V and 2 bases from J, the junction kept 7 bases outside the gene matches. The CDR3 extends over 18 amino acids.

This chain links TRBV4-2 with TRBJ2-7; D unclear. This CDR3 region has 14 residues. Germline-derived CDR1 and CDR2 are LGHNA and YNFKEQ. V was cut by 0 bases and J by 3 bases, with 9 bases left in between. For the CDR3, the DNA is TGTGCCAGCAGCCAAGATAGGCTAGACTACGAGCAGTACTTC. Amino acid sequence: CASSQDRLDYEQYF.

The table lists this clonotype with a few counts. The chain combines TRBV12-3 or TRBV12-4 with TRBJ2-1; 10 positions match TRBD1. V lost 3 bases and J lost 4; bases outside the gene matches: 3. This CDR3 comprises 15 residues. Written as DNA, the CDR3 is TGTGCCAGCAGTTTCTGGGACAGGGGTTACAATGAGCAGTTCTTC. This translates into CASSFWDRGYNEQFF.

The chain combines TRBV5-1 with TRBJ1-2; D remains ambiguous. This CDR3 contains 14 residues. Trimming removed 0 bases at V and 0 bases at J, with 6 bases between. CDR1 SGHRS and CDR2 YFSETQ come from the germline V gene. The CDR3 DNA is TGCGCCAGCAGCTTGGCGGGATCTAACTATGGCTACACCTTC. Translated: CASSLAGSNYGYTF.

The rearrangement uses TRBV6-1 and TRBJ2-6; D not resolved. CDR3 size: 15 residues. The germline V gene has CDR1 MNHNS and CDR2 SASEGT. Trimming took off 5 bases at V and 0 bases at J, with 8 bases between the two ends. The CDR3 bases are TGTGCCAGCAGTCAAACTTTCTCTGGGGCCAACGTCCTGACTTTC. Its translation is CASSQTFSGANVLTF.